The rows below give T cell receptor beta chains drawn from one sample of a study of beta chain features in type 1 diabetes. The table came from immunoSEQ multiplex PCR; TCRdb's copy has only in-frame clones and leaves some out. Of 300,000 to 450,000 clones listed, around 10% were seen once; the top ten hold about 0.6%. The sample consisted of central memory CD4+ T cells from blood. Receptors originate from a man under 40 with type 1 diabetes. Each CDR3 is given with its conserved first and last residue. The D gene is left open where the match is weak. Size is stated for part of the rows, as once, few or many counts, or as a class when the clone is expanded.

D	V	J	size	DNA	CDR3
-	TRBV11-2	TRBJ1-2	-	TGTGCCAGCAGCTTAGCAGGCAGCACTAACTATGGCTACACCTTC	CASSLAGSTNYGYTF
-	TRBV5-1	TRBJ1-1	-	TGCGCCAGCAGGGAACAGGGAATAAACACTGAAGCTTTCTTT	CASREQGINTEAFF
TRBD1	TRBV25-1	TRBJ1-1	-	TGTGCCAGCAGTGAATATGAGGGGGCAGCTTTCTTT	CASSEYEGAAFF
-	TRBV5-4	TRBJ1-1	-	TGTGCCAGCAGCTTGAGTGCCGGCCCCATGAACACTGAAGCTTTCTTT	CASSLSAGPMNTEAFF
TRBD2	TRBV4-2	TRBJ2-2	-	TGTGCCAGCAGTCGACTAGCGGGAGGTTCGAGCGGGGAGCTGTTTTTT	CASSRLAGGSSGELFF
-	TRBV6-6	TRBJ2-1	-	TGTGCCAGCAGTGGGACCCGATCAAACAATGAGCAGTTCTTC	CASSGTRSNNEQFF
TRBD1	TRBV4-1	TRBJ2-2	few	TGCGCCAGCAGATACACGGACAGGGGCACCGGGGAGCTGTTTTTT	CASRYTDRGTGELFF
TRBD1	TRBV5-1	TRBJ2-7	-	TGCGCCAGCAGCTTGGTTTGGGACAGCTCCTACGAGCAGTACTTC	CASSLVWDSSYEQYF
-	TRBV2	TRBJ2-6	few	TGTGCCAGCAGTGTCGCCCCTTCTAACGTCCTGACTTTC	CASSVAPSNVLTF
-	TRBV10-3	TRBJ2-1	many	TGTGCCATCAGCCAACAGGGCTCCAATGAGCAGTTCTTC	CAISQQGSNEQFF
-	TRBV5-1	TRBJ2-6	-	TGCGCCAGCAGGGGTGTTTCTGGGGCCAACGTCCTGACTTTC	CASRGVSGANVLTF
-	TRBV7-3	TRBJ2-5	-	TGTGCCAGCAGCTTAGGCGGGACTTACCAAGAGACCCAGTACTTC	CASSLGGTYQETQYF
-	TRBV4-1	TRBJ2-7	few	TGCGCCAGCAGCCAAGAGAGGTTTAGCTACGAGCAGTACTTC	CASSQERFSYEQYF
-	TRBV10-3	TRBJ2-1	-	TGTGCCAGCAGTCGCGGCTTGTACAATGAGCAGTTCTTC	CASSRGLYNEQFF
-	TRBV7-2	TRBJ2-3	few	TGTGCCAGCGCCACCGGGACTGGTCCTCCTACGCAGTATTTT	CASATGTGPPTQYF
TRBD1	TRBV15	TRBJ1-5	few	TGTGCCACCAGCAGGGACAGGTCCAATCAGCCCCAGCATTTT	CATSRDRSNQPQHF
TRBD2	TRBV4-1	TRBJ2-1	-	TGCGCCAGCAGCCAATCCGTGGCGGGAGACCCTCTCAATGAGCAGTTCTTC	CASSQSVAGDPLNEQFF
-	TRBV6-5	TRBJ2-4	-	TGTGCCAGCAGTTTCTATAGCGGAGCCAAAAACATTCAGTACTTC	CASSFYSGAKNIQYF
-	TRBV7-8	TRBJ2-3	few	TGTGCCAGCAGCTTAGCCCAGGGGGGAGGCACAGATACGCAGTATTTT	CASSLAQGGGTDTQYF
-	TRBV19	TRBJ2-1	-	TGTGCCAGTAGTATGGACGGGGTGTTCAATGAGCAGTTCTTC	CASSMDGVFNEQFF
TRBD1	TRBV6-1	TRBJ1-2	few	TGTGCCAGCAGTCGCGCGCCCGGGACAGGGGGTGGCTACACCTTC	CASSRAPGTGGGYTF
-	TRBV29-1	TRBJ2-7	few	TGCAGCGTCCTGGGGGAAGGGCTCTCCTACGAGCAGTACTTC	CSVLGEGLSYEQYF
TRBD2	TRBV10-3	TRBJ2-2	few	TGTGCCATCAGTGAGTCCTGGACTAGCGGGAGGGCCAAAGCCGGGGAGCTGTTTTTT	CAISESWTSGRAKAGELFF
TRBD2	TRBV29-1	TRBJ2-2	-	TGCAGCGTTGGAGGGACTAGCGGGAAAACGAACACCGGGAAGCTGTTTTTT	CSVGGTSGKTNTGKLFF
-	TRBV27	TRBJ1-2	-	TGTGCCAGCAGTTTATCCGACCAGGACAGAGACTGGTATGGCTACACCTTC	CASSLSDQDRDWYGYTF
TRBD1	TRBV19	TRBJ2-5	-	TGTGCCAGTAGTGACCGGGACAGCGAGACCCAGTACTTC	CASSDRDSETQYF
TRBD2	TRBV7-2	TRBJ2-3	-	TGTGCCAGCAGCGCCCGCCATAGCGGGAGGGGGGGAGATACGCAGTATTTT	CASSARHSGRGGDTQYF
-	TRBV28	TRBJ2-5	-	TGTGCCAGCAGCTCCGTGTTGAGCACATCACAAGAGACCCAGTACTTC	CASSSVLSTSQETQYF
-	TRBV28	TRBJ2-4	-	TGTGCCAGCAATTTTGATCGACCTCCCGGGGGCATTCAGTACTTC	CASNFDRPPGGIQYF
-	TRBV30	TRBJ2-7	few	TGTGCCTGGGGGGAGTTCTCCTACGAGCAGTACTTC	CAWGEFSYEQYF
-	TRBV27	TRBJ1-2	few	TGTGCCAGCAGATCCGGGACAACCGATGGCTACACCTTC	CASRSGTTDGYTF
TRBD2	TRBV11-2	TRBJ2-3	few	TGTGCCAGCAGCTTCCTTAGCGGGAGAAGCACAGATACGCAGTATTTT	CASSFLSGRSTDTQYF
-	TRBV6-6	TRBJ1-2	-	TGTGCCAGCAGTTCGGGGGGGTATGAAGGCTACACCTTC	CASSSGGYEGYTF
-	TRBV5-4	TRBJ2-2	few	TGTGCCAGCAGCTCCCCAGGAATTGAAAGGGAGCTGTTTTTT	CASSSPGIERELFF
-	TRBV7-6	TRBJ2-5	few	TGTGCCAGCAGCCCATCCAGGAAAGAGACCCAGTACTTC	CASSPSRKETQYF
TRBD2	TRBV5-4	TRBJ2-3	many	TGTGCCAGCAGCTTGGTGCTAGCGGCGGGACTGGATACGCAGTATTTT	CASSLVLAAGLDTQYF
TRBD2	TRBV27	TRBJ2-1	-	TGTGCCAGCAGTTCCCCCTTAGCGGGAGCCTACTCCTACAATGAGCAGTTCTTC	CASSSPLAGAYSYNEQFF
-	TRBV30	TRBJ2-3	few	TGTGCCTCCAACCAGGGGAGAAGGTCCATAACAGATACGCAGTATTTT	CASNQGRRSITDTQYF
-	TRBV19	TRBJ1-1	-	TGTGCCAGTAGTATAGTCTCAACGAACACTGAAGCTTTCTTT	CASSIVSTNTEAFF
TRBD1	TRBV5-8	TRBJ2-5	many	TGTGCCAGCAGCTCCACGACCCTTGACAGGGCGGAGACCCAGTACTTC	CASSSTTLDRAETQYF
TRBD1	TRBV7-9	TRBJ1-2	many	TGTGCCAGCAGCTTAGAGACAGGGAGATCGTACGGCTACACCTTC	CASSLETGRSYGYTF
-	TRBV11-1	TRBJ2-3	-	TGTGCCAGCAGCCCCGTGGGCTCTAGCACAGATACGCAGTATTTT	CASSPVGSSTDTQYF
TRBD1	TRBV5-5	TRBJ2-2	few	TGTGCCAGCACCAAGGGGGGGACAGGGCACACCGGGGAGCTGTTTTTT	CASTKGGTGHTGELFF
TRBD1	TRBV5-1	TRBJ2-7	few	TGCGCCAGCAGCTTGGTAGGGACAGGTTTATACGAGCAGTACTTC	CASSLVGTGLYEQYF
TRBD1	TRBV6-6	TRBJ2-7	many	TGTGCCAGCAGTGAGCCGGGACAGGGTTCCGTCGAGCAGTACTTC	CASSEPGQGSVEQYF
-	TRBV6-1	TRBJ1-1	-	TGTGCCAGCAGTGAAGTCGAAGGGGGTCACACTGAAGCTTTCTTT	CASSEVEGGHTEAFF
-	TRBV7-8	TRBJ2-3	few	TGTGCCAGCAGCTTAATTCCGGGCACAGATACGCAGTATTTT	CASSLIPGTDTQYF
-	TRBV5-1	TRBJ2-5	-	TGCGCCAGCAGCATCGGGACGGTCGGAGAGACCCAGTACTTC	CASSIGTVGETQYF
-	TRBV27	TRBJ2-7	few	TGTGCCAGCAGTTTATCCCCACAGTATGCCTACGAGCAGTACTTC	CASSLSPQYAYEQYF
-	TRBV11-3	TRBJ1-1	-	TGTGCCAGCAGCTTAGGACAGACTGAAGCTTTCTTT	CASSLGQTEAFF
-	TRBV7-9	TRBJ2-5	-	TGTGCCAGCAGCCATTTGGGGGCTGGTAAAGAGACCCAGTACTTC	CASSHLGAGKETQYF
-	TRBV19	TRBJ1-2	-	TGTGCCAGTAATATTCTACTATCTCTGAATGGCTACACCTTC	CASNILLSLNGYTF
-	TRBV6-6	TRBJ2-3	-	TGTGCCAGCAGTTTCCGGGACAGCACAGATACGCAGTATTTT	CASSFRDSTDTQYF